This record looks at one TCR beta chain sequence and its context. Its antigen is unknown. Germline loops: CDR1 DFQATT, CDR2 SNEGSKA (reference sequence). The ends lost 6 bases at V and 6 bases at J; junction bases unmatched: 6. The CDR3 length is 13 residues. Drawn from each donor were about 9 milliliters of peripheral blood. Total RNA extracted from each sample amounted to at least 5 micrograms. These data originate in a study of blood T cells in healthy people across ages. Background on the study: Through template switching, about one barcoded beta molecule was captured per two T cells, as measured in model experiments. Broader study findings: Unsorted PBMCs prevented conclusive naive versus antigen-experienced comparison.

PCR was performed a second time for about 7 to 11 cycles using a sample-barcoded 5' primer and a J-beta primer mix. TCRdb reanalysed the 5' RACE reads using MiXCR and keeps one entry per CDR3 protein. The sample has some 730,000 distinct CDR3 sequences, 20% to 25% seen once. The rearrangement uses TRBV20-1 and TRBJ1-5; 9 bases agree with TRBD1. The sequence was obtained from a man between 65 and 79 years old in good health. Sequenced material: blood. CDR3 sequence reads: CSAGGQGAQPQHF. The CDR3 bases are TGCAGTGCGGGGGGACAGGGAGCTCAGCCCCAGCATTTT.